This is a list of T cell receptor beta chains from one sample in a study of cytomegalovirus exposure and HLA in healthy donors. The assay was immunoSEQ multiplex PCR, and TCRdb's table has in-frame clones only and misses some. In all, the sample yields approximately 75,000 clones. Sequencing was carried out using PBMCs. The receptors derive from a middle-aged man in good health and CMV-seronegative. The CDR3 runs from the conserved cysteine through the conserved F or W. A D gene is named only where the DNA matches it firmly.

d_call | j_call | v_call | cdr3_aa | cdr3_nt
NA | TRBJ2-7 | TRBV5-1 | CASVDQGSEQYF | TGCGCCAGCGTCGACCAGGGTAGTGAGCAGTACTTC
NA | TRBJ1-5 | TRBV10-1 | CASSTGINQPQHF | TGCGCCAGCAGTACAGGGATCAATCAGCCCCAGCATTTT
TRBD2 | TRBJ2-2 | TRBV19 | CASSMTSFAGELFF | TGTGCCAGTAGTATGACTAGCTTCGCCGGGGAGCTGTTTTTT
TRBD1 | TRBJ2-7 | TRBV2 | CASSSPTGTGGFEQYF | TGTGCCAGCAGTTCCCCTACCGGGACAGGGGGCTTCGAGCAGTACTTC
TRBD2 | TRBJ2-1 | TRBV19 | CASSPGLAREQFF | TGTGCCAGTAGTCCGGGACTAGCGCGAGAGCAGTTCTTC
NA | TRBJ2-4 | TRBV30 | CAWSVNGRNIQYF | TGTGCCTGGAGTGTAAATGGGAGAAACATTCAGTACTTC
NA | TRBJ1-2 | TRBV4-2 | CASSQVSGRGRQGYTF | TGTGCCAGCAGCCAAGTTTCGGGTAGGGGAAGGCAGGGCTACACCTTC
TRBD2 | TRBJ2-5 | TRBV28 | CASSLWLNRGLAERETQYF | TGTGCCAGCAGTTTATGGCTAAATAGGGGTCTAGCGGAGAGAGAGACCCAGTACTTC
TRBD2 | TRBJ2-3 | TRBV7-9 | CASSLAGGSDTQYF | TGTGCCAGCAGCTTGGCGGGGGGTTCAGATACGCAGTATTTT
NA | TRBJ1-1 | TRBV7-2 | CASSLVPGFGTEAFF | TGTGCCAGCAGCTTAGTTCCAGGGTTCGGCACTGAAGCTTTCTTT
TRBD1 | TRBJ1-1 | TRBV7-6 | CASSAQGLNTEAFF | TGTGCCAGCAGCGCACAGGGGTTGAACACTGAAGCTTTCTTT
NA | TRBJ1-4 | TRBV11-3 | CASFLRSGLNEKLFF | TGTGCCAGCTTTCTACGTAGCGGATTAAATGAAAAACTGTTTTTT
NA | TRBJ2-7 | TRBV5-1 | CASSLEEVHEQYF | TGCGCCAGCAGCTTGGAGGAGGTCCACGAGCAGTACTTC
TRBD1 | TRBJ2-7 | TRBV29-1 | CSVDAGTGVYEQYF | TGCAGCGTGGACGCAGGGACAGGGGTCTACGAGCAGTACTTC
TRBD2 | TRBJ2-3 | TRBV5-1 | CASSLSGLAGVTDTQYF | TGCGCCAGCAGCTTATCGGGACTAGCGGGGGTAACAGATACGCAGTATTTT
NA | TRBJ2-3 | TRBV9 | CASSVVASTDTQYF | TGTGCCAGCAGCGTAGTAGCCAGCACAGATACGCAGTATTTT
TRBD1 | TRBJ2-1 | TRBV5-1 | CASSLLDRADEQFF | TGCGCCAGCAGCCTTTTGGACAGGGCGGATGAGCAGTTCTTC
NA | TRBJ2-6 | TRBV11-2 | CASSLGLGSVLTF | TGTGCCAGCAGCTTAGGACTCGGTTCCGTCCTGACTTTC
TRBD1 | TRBJ2-7 | TRBV6-5 | CASSPRQGSHYEQYF | TGTGCCAGCAGCCCGCGACAGGGAAGCCATTACGAGCAGTACTTC
TRBD1 | TRBJ2-7 | TRBV13 | CASSAGTGGPYF | TGTGCCAGCAGCGCGGGGACAGGGGGCCCCTACTTC
NA | TRBJ1-2 | TRBV6-5 | CASSYWGEYGYTF | TGTGCCAGCAGTTACTGGGGGGAGTATGGCTACACCTTC
NA | TRBJ2-3 | TRBV7-2 | CASSLGSGRTDTQYF | TGTGCCAGCAGCTTGGGGAGCGGACGCACAGATACGCAGTATTTT
NA | TRBJ2-7 | TRBV7-8 | CASKKDGRNSYEQYF | TGTGCCAGCAAAAAAGACGGCAGGAACTCCTACGAGCAGTACTTC
NA | TRBJ2-1 | TRBV5-1 | CASSWHNEQFF | TGCGCCAGCAGCTGGCACAATGAGCAGTTCTTC
NA | TRBJ1-2 | TRBV25-1 | CASSALGQNANYGYTF | TGTGCCAGCAGTGCGCTAGGACAGAATGCAAACTATGGCTACACCTTC
TRBD2 | TRBJ2-5 | TRBV28 | CASSWTSRTETQYF | TGTGCCAGCAGTTGGACTAGTCGCACGGAGACCCAGTACTTC
TRBD1 | TRBJ1-4 | TRBV7-9 | CASSLALSGQGGKLFF | TGTGCCAGCAGCTTAGCGCTCTCGGGACAGGGGGGAAAACTGTTTTTT
TRBD2 | TRBJ2-7 | TRBV11-2 | CASSLPGGYEQYF | TGTGCCAGCAGCCTCCCGGGGGGGTACGAGCAGTACTTC
NA | TRBJ1-6 | TRBV7-9 | CASSLSSSRSYNSPLHF | TGTGCCAGCAGCTTGAGTAGTTCTCGCTCCTATAATTCACCCCTCCACTTT
TRBD1 | TRBJ2-5 | TRBV2 | CASSDQGTGWGETQYF | TGTGCCAGCAGTGACCAGGGGACAGGGTGGGGAGAGACCCAGTACTTC
NA | TRBJ1-1 | TRBV6-4 | CASSDHSRGTEAFF | TGTGCCAGCAGTGACCACAGCAGGGGCACTGAAGCTTTCTTT
TRBD1 | TRBJ2-1 | TRBV5-1 | CASSTRTGAHYNEQFF | TGCGCCAGCAGCACTCGGACAGGGGCCCACTACAATGAGCAGTTCTTC
TRBD1 | TRBJ1-2 | TRBV7-2 | CASSLDAGGKVVKYGYTF | TGTGCCAGCAGCTTAGACGCAGGGGGTAAAGTCGTTAAGTATGGCTACACCTTC
TRBD2 | TRBJ2-5 | TRBV5-4 | CASSLAVAGETQYF | TGTGCCAGCAGCTTGGCCGTAGCGGGAGAGACCCAGTACTTC
TRBD1 | TRBJ2-7 | TRBV30 | CAWSVGQGIPYEQYF | TGTGCCTGGAGTGTGGGACAGGGGATTCCCTACGAGCAGTACTTC
TRBD2 | TRBJ2-1 | TRBV6-6 | CASSSTSGRAWGEQFF | TGTGCCAGCAGTTCAACTAGCGGGAGGGCCTGGGGTGAGCAGTTCTTC
NA | TRBJ1-2 | TRBV2 | CASSEVGRVFGYTF | TGTGCCAGCAGTGAAGTCGGCAGGGTCTTCGGCTACACCTTC
NA | TRBJ2-1 | TRBV11-3 | CASSRQSNEQFF | TGTGCCAGCAGCCGACAGTCCAATGAGCAGTTCTTC
NA | TRBJ2-7 | TRBV19 | CASSNRLRRGYEQYF | TGTGCCAGTAGTAATCGGTTGCGAAGGGGGTACGAGCAGTACTTC
NA | TRBJ1-1 | TRBV5-5 | CASSLSGENTEAFF | TGTGCCAGCAGCTTGTCGGGGGAGAACACTGAAGCTTTCTTT
NA | TRBJ1-1 | TRBV30 | CAWTEGQGNTEAFF | TGTGCCTGGACCGAAGGTCAGGGAAACACTGAAGCTTTCTTT
NA | TRBJ2-7 | TRBV9 | CASSVGSTYEQYF | TGTGCCAGCAGCGTAGGCAGTACCTACGAGCAGTACTTC
NA | TRBJ1-2 | TRBV6-6 | CASRLMQENYGYTF | TGTGCCAGCAGACTTATGCAGGAAAACTATGGCTACACCTTC
NA | TRBJ2-7 | TRBV28 | CASSFPGTLTAEQYF | TGTGCCAGCAGTTTCCCCGGGACACTGACCGCCGAGCAGTACTTC
NA | TRBJ1-1 | TRBV7-8 | CASSERNEVVVAFF | TGTGCCAGCAGCGAGCGTAACGAGGTCGTGGTGGCTTTCTTT
NA | TRBJ2-3 | TRBV13 | CASSLRPGRDTQYF | TGTGCCAGCAGCTTAAGACCCGGGAGAGATACGCAGTATTTT
NA | TRBJ1-2 | TRBV7-2 | CASSLAVRGPGGYTF | TGTGCCAGCAGCTTAGCCGTCAGGGGACCCGGTGGCTACACCTTC
TRBD1 | TRBJ2-7 | TRBV27 | CASSWGTGGGEQYF | TGTGCCAGCAGTTGGGGGACAGGGGGTGGCGAGCAGTACTTC
NA | TRBJ2-1 | TRBV7-2 | CASSFEQVINEQFF | TGTGCCAGCAGCTTTGAGCAGGTTATTAATGAGCAGTTCTTC
NA | TRBJ2-3 | TRBV29-1 | CSVEVGGVADTQYF | TGCAGCGTTGAAGTCGGCGGGGTGGCAGATACGCAGTATTTT
NA | TRBJ2-1 | TRBV7-2 | CASSSQGAHEQFF | TGTGCCAGCAGCTCACAGGGAGCACATGAGCAGTTCTTC
TRBD1 | TRBJ1-1 | TRBV4-2 | CASSPDQTGTEAFF | TGTGCCAGCAGCCCAGACCAGACAGGGACTGAAGCTTTCTTT
NA | TRBJ1-2 | TRBV11-2 | CASSYSAGTYTF | TGTGCCAGCAGCTACTCCGCGGGGACCTACACCTTC
TRBD1 | TRBJ1-1 | TRBV18 | CASSQRTGLNTEAFF | TGTGCCAGCTCACAACGGACAGGCTTGAACACTGAAGCTTTCTTT
TRBD2 | TRBJ2-1 | TRBV5-4 | CASSPRLAGGLNEQFF | TGTGCCAGCAGCCCGAGACTAGCGGGGGGGCTCAATGAGCAGTTCTTC